This record covers a single T cell receptor beta chain. Original handling: Scientists estimated how many nucleated cells there were by amplifying reference gene primers. The repertoire was sequenced with immunoSEQ multiplex PCR; TCRdb's copy has only in-frame clones and lacks some. V and J calls and clone size are as listed in that table; D and trimming were resolved from the DNA. The sample has some 220,000 clones, less than 90% seen once; the top ten hold roughly 3.3%. The sample is drawn from a study of blood T cell repertoires in COVID-19. In the study overall: The recovered donors of Cohort 3 showed two negative PCRs, clearance, or symptom resolution. PBMCs, B-cell-depleted T cells, or T cells provided the cDNA or gDNA that made up the material.

V was cut by 8 bases and J by 2 bases, with 12 bases left in between. CDR3 size: 13 residues. Germline V gives CDR1 SNHLY, CDR2 FYNNEI. The age range of participants was about 18 to 89 years, with residence in under 30 US areas. V gene TRBV2 combines with J gene TRBJ2-5, with a tentative D call TRBD2 (6 bases). Sequencing used PBMCs or T cells enriched from blood (not recorded which). This clonotype originated in a woman between 45 and 60 years old in a cohort exposed to, infected with or recovered from COVID-19 (not recorded which). The CDR3, as DNA: TGTGCCAGCCATCGGGGGACGCAAGAGACCCAGTACTTC. This gives the protein CASHRGTQETQYF.